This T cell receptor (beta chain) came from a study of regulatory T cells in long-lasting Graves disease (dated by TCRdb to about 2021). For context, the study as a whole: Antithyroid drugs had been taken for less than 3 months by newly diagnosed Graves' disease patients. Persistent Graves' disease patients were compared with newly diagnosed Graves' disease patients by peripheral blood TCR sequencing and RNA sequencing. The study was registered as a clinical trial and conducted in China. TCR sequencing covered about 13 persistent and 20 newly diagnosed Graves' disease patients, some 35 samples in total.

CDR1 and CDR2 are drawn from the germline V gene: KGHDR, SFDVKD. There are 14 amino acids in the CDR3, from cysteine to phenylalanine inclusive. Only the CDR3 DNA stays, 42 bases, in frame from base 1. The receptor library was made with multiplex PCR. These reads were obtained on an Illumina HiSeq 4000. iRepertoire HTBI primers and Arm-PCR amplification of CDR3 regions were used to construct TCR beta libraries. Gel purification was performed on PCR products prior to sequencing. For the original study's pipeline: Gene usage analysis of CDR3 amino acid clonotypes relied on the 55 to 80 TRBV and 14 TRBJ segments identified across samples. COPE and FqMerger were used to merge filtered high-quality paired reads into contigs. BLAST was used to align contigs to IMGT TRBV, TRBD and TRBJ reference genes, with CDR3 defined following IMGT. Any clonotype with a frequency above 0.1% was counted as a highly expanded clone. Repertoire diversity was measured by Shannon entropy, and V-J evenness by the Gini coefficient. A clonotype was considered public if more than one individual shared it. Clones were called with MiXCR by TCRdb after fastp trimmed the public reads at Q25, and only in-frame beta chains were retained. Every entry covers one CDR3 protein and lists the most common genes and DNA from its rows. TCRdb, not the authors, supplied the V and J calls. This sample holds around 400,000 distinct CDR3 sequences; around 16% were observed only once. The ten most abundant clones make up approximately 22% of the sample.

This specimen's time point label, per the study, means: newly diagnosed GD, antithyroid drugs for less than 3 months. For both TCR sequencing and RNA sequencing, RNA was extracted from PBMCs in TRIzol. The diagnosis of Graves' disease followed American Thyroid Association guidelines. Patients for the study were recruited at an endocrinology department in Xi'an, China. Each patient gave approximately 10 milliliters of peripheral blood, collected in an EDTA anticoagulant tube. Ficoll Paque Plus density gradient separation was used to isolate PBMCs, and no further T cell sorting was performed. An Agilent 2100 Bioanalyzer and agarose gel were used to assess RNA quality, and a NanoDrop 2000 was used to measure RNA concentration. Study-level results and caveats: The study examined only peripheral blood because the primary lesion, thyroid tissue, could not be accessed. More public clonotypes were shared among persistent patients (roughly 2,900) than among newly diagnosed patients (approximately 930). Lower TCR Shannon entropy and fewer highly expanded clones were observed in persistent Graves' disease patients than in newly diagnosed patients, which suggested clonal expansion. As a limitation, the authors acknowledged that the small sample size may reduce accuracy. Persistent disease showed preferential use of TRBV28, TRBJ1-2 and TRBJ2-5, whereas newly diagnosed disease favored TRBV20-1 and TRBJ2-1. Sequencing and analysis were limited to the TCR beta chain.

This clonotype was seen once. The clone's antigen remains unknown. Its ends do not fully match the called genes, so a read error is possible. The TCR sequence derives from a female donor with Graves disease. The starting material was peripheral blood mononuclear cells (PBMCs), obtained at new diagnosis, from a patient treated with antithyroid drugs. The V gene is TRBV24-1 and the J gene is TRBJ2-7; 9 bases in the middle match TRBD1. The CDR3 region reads CAASNTGTGPEQYF. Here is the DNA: TGTGCCGCCAGTAATACCGGGACAGGGCCCGAGCAGTACTTC.